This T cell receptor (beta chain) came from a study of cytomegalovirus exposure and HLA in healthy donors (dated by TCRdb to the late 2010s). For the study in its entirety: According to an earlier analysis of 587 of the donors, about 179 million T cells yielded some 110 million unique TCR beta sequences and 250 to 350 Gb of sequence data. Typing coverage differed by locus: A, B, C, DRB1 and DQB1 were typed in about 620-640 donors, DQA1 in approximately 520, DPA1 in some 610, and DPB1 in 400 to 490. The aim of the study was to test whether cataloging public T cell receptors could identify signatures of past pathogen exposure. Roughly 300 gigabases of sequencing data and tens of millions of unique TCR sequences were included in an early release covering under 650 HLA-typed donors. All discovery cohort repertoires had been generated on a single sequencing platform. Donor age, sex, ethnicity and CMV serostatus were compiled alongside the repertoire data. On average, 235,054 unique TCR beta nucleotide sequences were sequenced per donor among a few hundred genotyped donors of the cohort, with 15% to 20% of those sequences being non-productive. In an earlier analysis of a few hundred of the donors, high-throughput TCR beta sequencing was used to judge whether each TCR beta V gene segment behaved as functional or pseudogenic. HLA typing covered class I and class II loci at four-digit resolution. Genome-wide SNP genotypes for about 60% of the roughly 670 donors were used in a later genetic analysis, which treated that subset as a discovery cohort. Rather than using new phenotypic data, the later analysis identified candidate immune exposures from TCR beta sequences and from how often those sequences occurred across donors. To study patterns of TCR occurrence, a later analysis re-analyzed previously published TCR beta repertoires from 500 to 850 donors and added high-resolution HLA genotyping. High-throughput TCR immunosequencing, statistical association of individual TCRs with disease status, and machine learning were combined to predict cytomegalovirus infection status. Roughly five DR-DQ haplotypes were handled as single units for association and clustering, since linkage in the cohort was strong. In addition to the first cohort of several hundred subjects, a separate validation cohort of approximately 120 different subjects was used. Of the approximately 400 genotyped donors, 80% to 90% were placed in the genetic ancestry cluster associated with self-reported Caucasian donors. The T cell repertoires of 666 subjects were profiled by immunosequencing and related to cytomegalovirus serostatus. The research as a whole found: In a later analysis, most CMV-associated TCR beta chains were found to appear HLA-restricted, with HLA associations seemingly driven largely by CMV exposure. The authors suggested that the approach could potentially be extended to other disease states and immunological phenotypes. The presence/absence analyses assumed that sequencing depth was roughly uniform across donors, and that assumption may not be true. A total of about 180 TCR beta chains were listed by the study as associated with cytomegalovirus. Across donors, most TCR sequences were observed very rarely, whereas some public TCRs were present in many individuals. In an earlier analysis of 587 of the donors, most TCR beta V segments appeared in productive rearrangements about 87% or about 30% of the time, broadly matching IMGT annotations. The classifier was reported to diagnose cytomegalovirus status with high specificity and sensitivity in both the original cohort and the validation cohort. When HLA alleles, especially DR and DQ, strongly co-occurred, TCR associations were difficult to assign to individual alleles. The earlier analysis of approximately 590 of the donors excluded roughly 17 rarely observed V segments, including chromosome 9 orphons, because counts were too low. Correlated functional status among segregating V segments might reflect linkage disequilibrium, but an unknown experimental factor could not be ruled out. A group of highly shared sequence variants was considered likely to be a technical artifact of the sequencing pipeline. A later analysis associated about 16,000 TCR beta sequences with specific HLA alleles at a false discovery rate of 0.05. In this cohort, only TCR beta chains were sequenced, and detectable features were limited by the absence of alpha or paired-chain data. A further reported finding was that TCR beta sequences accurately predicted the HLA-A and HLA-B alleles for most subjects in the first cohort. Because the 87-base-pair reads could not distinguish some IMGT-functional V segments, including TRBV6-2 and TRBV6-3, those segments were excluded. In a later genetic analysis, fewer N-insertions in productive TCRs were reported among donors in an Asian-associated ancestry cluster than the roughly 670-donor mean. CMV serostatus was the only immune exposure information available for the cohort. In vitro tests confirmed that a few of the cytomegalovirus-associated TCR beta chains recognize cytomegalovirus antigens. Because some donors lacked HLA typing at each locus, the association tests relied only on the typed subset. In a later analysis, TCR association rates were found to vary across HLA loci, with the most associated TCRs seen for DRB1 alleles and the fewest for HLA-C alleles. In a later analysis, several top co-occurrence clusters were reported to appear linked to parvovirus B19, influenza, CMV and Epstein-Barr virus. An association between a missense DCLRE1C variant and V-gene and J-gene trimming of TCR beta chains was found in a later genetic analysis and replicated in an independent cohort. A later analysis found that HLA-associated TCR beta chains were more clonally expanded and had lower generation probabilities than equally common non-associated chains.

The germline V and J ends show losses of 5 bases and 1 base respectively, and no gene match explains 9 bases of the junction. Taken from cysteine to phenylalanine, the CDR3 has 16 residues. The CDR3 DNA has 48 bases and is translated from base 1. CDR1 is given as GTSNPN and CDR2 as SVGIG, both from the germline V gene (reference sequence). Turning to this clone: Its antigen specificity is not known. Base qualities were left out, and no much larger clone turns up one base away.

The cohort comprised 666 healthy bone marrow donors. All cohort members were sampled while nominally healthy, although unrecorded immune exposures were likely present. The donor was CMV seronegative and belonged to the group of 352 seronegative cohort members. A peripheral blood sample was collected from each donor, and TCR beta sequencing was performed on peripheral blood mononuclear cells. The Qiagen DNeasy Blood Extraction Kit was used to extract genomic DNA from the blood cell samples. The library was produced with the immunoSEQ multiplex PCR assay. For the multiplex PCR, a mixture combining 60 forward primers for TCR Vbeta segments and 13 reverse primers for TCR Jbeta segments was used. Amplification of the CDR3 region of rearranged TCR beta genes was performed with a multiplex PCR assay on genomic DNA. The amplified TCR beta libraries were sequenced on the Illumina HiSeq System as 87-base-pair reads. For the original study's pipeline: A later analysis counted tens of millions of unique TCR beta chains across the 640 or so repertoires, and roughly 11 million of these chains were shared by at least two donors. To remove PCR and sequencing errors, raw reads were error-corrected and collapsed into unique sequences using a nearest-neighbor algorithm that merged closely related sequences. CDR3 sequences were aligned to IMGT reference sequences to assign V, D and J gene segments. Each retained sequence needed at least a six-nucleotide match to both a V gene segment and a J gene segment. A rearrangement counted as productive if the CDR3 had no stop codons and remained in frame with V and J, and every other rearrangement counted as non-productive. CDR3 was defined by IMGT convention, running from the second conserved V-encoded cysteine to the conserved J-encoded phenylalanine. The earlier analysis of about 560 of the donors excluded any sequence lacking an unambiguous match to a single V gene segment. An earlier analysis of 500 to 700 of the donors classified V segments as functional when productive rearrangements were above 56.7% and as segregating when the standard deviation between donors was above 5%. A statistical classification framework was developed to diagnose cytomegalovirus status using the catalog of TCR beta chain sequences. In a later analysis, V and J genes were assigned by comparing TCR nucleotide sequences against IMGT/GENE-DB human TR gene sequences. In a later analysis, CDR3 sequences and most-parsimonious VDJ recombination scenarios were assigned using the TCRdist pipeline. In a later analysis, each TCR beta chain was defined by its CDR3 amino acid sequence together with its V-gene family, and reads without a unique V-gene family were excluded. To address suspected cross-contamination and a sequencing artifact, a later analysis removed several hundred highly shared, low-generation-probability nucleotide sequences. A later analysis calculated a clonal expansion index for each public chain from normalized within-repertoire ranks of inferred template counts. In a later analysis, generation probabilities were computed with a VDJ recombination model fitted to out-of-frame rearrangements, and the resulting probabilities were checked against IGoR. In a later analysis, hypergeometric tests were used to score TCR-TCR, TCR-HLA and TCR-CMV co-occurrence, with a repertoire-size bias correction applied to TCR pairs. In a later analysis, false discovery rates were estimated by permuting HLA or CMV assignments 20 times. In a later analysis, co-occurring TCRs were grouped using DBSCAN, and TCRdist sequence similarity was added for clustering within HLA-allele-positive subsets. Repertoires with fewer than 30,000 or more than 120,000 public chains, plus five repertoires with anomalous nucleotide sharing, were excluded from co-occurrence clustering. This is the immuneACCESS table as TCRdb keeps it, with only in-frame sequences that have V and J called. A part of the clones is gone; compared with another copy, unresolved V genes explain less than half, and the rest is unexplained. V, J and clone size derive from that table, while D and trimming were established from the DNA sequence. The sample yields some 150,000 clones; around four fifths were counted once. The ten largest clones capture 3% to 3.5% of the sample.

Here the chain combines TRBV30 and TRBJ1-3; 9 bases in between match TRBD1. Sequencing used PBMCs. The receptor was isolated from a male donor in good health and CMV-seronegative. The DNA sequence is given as TGTGCCTGGGATCGGGGACAGGGCATTTCTGGAAACACCATATATTTT. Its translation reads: CAWDRGQGISGNTIYF.